This T cell receptor (beta chain) was observed in a study of T cell responses to AZD1222 COVID-19 vaccine. Doses given second, at about 4 or about 12 weeks, were pooled. Study observations and caveats: Among the donors, most were white British and more were female, and clonal diversity was possibly underestimated.

The CDR3 has 13 residues. Trimming pared 5 bases from V and 3 bases from J, leaving 11 bases between. A remark on this clone: Its antigen remains unknown.

TCRdb's table, derived via immunoSEQ multiplex PCR, lists solely in-frame clones and lacks some. Here the sample spans approximately 100,000 clones, around 87% being singletons. The V gene is TRBV12-3 or TRBV12-4, the J gene TRBJ2-7; D perhaps matches TRBD2 (5 bases). This specimen was peripheral blood, taken 28 days after the second AZD1222 dose. This clonotype originated in an adult who received the AZD1222 COVID-19 vaccine. CDR3: CASSPPDYYEQYF. CDR3 bases: TGTGCCAGCAGTCCGCCCGACTACTACGAGCAGTACTTC.